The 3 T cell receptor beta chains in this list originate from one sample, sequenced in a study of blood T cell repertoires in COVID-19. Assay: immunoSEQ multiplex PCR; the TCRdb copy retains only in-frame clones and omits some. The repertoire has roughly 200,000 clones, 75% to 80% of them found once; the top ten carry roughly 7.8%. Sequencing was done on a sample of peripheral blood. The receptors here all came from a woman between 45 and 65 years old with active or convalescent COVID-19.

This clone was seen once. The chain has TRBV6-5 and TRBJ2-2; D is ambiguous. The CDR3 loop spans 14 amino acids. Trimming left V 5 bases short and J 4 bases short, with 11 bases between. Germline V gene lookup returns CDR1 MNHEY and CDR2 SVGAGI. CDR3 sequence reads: CASSTAPTTGELFF. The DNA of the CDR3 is TGTGCCAGCAGTACCGCACCTACCACCGGGGAGCTGTTTTTT.

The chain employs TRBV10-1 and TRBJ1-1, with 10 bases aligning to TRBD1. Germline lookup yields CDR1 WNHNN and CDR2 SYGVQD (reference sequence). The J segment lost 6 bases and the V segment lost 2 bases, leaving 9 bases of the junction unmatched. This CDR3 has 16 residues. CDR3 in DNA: TGCGCCAGCAGTGAGGAAAAAGGGACAGGGGCGTCTGAAGCTTTCTTT. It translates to CASSEEKGTGASEAFF.

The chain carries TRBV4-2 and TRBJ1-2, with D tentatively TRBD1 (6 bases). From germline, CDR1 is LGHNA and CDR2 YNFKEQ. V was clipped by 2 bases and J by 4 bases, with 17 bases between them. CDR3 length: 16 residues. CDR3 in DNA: TGTGCCAGCAGCCAATTTGGGTCAGGGGTGCGCTATGGCTACACCTTC. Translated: CASSQFGSGVRYGYTF.